A selection of T cell receptor beta chains follows, all from one sample in a study of patients and donors after allogeneic stem cell transplantation. In TCRdb, the RT-PCR reads were re-called with MiXCR into one record per CDR3 protein. This repertoire shows 70,000 or so distinct CDR3 sequences, around a quarter found once; its top ten account for more than 20%. Sequenced sample: blood, either unsorted or a sorted T cell fraction (not recorded which). These receptors all come from a human donor who was either an allogeneic HSCT recipient or a stem cell or donor lymphocyte infusion donor (not recorded which). It is not recorded whose cells these are; they may come from a transplant donor. CDR3s include the opening cysteine and the closing phenylalanine or tryptophan.

j_gene: TRBJ1-1
v_gene: TRBV25-1
CDR3aa: CASSVTGGTEAFF

j_gene: TRBJ2-1
v_gene: TRBV9
CDR3aa: CASSHSGPSSYNEQFF

j_gene: TRBJ1-4
v_gene: TRBV10-3
CDR3aa: CAISEGETTNEKLFF

j_gene: TRBJ2-3
v_gene: TRBV6-4
CDR3aa: CASSRTGYPTDTQYF

j_gene: TRBJ2-7
v_gene: TRBV5-1
CDR3aa: CASSLVEITYEQYF

j_gene: TRBJ1-3
v_gene: TRBV27
CDR3aa: CASSYRADSYSGNTIYF

j_gene: TRBJ1-2
v_gene: TRBV7-9
CDR3aa: CASSQMGGIYGYTF

j_gene: TRBJ1-5
v_gene: TRBV20-1
CDR3aa: CSARADRNQPQHF

j_gene: TRBJ1-1
v_gene: TRBV14
CDR3aa: CASSQDWDTEAFF

j_gene: TRBJ2-3
v_gene: TRBV20-1
CDR3aa: CSAQRYTDTQYF

j_gene: TRBJ1-3
v_gene: TRBV3-1
CDR3aa: CASSPGSGGNTIYF

j_gene: TRBJ1-2
v_gene: TRBV5-6
CDR3aa: CASSLVGDTSYGYTF

j_gene: TRBJ2-1
v_gene: TRBV7-2
CDR3aa: CASSSKLAGGPVEQFF

j_gene: TRBJ2-3
v_gene: TRBV10-2
CDR3aa: CASSESHTDTQYF

j_gene: TRBJ1-4
v_gene: TRBV2
CDR3aa: CASRTVPGHNEKLFF

j_gene: TRBJ1-3
v_gene: TRBV12-3/TRBV12-4
CDR3aa: CASQKISGNTIYF

j_gene: TRBJ1-5
v_gene: TRBV7-8
CDR3aa: CASSSSPWDTNQPQHF

j_gene: TRBJ2-1
v_gene: TRBV12-3/TRBV12-4
CDR3aa: CASSPKGTSGYNEQFF

j_gene: TRBJ2-3
v_gene: TRBV20-1
CDR3aa: CSASGTGGPTDTQYF